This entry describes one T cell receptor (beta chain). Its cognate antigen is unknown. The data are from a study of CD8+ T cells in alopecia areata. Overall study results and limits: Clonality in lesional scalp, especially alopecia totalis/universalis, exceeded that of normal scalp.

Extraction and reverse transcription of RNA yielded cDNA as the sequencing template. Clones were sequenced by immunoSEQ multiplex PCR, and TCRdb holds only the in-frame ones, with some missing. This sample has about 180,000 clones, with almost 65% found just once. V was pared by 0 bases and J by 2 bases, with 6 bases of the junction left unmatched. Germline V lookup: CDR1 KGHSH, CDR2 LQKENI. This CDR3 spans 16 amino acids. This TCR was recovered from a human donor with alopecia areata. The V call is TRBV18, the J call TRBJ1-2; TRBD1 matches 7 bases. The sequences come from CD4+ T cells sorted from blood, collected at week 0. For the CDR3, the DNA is TGTGCCAGCTCACCACCCGACAGGGCGATAAACTATGGCTACACCTTC. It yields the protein CASSPPDRAINYGYTF.